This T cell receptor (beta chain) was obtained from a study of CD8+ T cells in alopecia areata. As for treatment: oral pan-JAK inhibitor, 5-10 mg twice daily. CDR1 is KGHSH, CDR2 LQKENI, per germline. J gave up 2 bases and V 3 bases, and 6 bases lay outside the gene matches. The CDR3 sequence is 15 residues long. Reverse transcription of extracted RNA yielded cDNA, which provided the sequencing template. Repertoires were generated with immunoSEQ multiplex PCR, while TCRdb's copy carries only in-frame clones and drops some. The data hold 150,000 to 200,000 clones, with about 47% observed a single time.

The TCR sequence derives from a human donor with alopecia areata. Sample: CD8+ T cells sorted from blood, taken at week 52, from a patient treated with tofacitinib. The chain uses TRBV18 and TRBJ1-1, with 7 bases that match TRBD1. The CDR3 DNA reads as TGTGCCAGCTCACCGCCCCGGGACAGCAACACTGAAGCTTTCTTT. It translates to CASSPPRDSNTEAFF.